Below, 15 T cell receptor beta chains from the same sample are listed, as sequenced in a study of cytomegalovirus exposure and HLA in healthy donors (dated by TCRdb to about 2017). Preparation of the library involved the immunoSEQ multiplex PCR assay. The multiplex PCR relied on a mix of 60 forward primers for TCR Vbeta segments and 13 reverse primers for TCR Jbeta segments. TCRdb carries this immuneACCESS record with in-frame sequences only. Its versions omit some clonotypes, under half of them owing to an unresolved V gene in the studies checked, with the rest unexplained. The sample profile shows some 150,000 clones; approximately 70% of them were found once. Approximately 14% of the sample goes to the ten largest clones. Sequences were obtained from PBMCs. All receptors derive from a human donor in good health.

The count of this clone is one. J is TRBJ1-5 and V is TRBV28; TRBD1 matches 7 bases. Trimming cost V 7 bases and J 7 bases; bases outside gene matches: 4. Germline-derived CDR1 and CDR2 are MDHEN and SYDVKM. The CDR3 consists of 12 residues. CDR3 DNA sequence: TGTGCCAGCAAAGCAGGGGGACAGCCCCAGCATTTT. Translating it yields CASKAGGQPQHF.

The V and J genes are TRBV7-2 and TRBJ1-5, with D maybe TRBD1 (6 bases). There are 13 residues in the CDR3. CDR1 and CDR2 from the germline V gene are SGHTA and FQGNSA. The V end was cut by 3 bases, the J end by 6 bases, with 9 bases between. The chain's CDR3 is CASSLGAGQPQHF. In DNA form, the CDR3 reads TGTGCCAGCAGCTTGGGGGCGGGTCAGCCCCAGCATTTT.

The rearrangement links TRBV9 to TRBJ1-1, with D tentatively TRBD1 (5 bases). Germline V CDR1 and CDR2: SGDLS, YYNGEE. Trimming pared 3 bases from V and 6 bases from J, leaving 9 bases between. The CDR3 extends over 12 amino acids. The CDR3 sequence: CASSALGPEAFF. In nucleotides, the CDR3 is TGTGCCAGCAGCGCTCTGGGGCCTGAAGCTTTCTTT.

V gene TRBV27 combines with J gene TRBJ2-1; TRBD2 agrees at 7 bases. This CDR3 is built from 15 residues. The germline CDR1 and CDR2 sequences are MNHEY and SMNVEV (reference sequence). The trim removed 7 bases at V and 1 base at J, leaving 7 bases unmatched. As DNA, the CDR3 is TGTGCCAGCAAGCTAACGGGGGGATCCTACAATGAGCAGTTCTTC. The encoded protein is CASKLTGGSYNEQFF.

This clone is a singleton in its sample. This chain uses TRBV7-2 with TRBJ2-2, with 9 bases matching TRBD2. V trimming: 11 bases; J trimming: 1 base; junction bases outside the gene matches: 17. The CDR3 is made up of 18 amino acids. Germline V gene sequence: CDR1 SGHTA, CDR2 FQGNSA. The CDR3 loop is CAGGDFGAGGMNTGELFF. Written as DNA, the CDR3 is TGTGCCGGGGGGGACTTTGGCGCGGGAGGGATGAACACCGGGGAGCTGTTTTTT.

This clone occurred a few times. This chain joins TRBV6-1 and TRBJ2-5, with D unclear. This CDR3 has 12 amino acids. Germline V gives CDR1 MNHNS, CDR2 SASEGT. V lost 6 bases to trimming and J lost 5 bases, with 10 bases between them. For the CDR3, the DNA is TGTGCCAGCAGCCGCTTTGCGGAGACCCAGTACTTC. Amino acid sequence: CASSRFAETQYF.

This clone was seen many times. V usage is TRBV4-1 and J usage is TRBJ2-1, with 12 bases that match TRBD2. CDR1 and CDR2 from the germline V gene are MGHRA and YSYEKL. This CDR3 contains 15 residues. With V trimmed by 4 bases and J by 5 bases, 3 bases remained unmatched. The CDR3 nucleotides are TGCGCCAGCAGCCCAGGACTAGCGGGGAACAATGAGCAGTTCTTC. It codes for CASSPGLAGNNEQFF.

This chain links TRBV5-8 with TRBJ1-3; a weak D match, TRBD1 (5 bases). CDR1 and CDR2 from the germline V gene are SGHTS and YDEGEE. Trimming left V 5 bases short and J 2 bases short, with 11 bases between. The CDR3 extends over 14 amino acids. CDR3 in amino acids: CASRVGGTGNTIYF. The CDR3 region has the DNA TGTGCCAGCAGAGTCGGGGGTACTGGAAACACCATATATTTT.

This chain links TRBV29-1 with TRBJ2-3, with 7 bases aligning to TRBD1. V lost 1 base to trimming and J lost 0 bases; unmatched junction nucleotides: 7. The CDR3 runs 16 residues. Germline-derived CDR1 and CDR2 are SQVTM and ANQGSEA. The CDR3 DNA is TGCAGCGTTGAAGGGGGCGAGACAGGGAGCACAGATACGCAGTATTTT. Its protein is CSVEGGETGSTDTQYF.

The CDR3 region is CASSWGTGGRGYGYTF. The CDR3 region has the DNA TGTGCCAGCAGCTGGGGGACAGGCGGAAGAGGCTATGGCTACACCTTC. The J gene is TRBJ1-2, the V gene TRBV5-6; 8 bases agree with TRBD1. V lost 3 bases to trimming and J lost 4 bases; unmatched junction nucleotides: 11. The CDR3 loop spans 16 amino acids. The germline V gene has CDR1 SGHDT and CDR2 YYEEEE.

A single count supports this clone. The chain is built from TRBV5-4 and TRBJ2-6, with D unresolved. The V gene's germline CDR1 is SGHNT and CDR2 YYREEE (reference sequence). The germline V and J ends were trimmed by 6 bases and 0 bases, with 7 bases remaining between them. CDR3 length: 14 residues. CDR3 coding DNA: TGTGCCAGCACCTCCGGCTCTGGGGCCAACGTCCTGACTTTC. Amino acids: CASTSGSGANVLTF.

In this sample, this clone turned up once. The DNA for the CDR3 is TGTGCCAGCAGCTTGAGGCCTAGCGGGGGGCGGTGGGAGCAGTACTTC. It translates to CASSLRPSGGRWEQYF. J is TRBJ2-7 and V is TRBV5-4, with 11 bases lining up with TRBD2. In germline, CDR1 is SGHNT, CDR2 YYREEE (reference sequence). V gave up 1 base and J gave up 7 bases; unmatched junction bases: 10. The CDR3 is 16 residues long.

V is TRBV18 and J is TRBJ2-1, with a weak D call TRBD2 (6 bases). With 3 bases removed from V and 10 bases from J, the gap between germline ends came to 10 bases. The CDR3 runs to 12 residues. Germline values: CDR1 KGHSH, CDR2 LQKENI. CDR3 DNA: TGTGCCAGCTCACCGGGCGGGGACGAGCAGTTCTTC. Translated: CASSPGGDEQFF.

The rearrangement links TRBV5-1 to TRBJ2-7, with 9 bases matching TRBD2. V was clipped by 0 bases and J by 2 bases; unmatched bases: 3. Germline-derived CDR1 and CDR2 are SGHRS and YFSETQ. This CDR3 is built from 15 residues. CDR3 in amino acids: CASSLEVAGAYEQYF. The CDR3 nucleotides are TGCGCCAGCAGCTTGGAGGTAGCGGGGGCCTACGAGCAGTACTTC.

The DNA for the CDR3 is TGTGCCAGCAGCCCATACAGGGGATCGGACTATGGCTACACCTTC. Its protein is CASSPYRGSDYGYTF. The chain couples TRBV7-9 to TRBJ1-2; 7 nucleotides match TRBD1. Germline CDR1 is SEHNR and CDR2 is FQNEAQ (reference sequence). The CDR3 has 15 amino acids. V dropped 5 bases and J dropped 3; count of bases not matched to a gene: 9.